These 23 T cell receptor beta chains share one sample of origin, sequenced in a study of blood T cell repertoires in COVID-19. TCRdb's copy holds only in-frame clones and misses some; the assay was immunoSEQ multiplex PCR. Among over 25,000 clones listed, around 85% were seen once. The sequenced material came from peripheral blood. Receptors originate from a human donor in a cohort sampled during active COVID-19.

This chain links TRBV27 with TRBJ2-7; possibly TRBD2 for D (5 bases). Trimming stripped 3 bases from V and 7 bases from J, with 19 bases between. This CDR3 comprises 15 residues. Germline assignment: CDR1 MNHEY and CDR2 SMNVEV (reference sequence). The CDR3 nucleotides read TGTGCCAGCAGTTTTTTGGGAGCTAGGTCGGGAGAGCAGTACTTC. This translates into CASSFLGARSGEQYF.

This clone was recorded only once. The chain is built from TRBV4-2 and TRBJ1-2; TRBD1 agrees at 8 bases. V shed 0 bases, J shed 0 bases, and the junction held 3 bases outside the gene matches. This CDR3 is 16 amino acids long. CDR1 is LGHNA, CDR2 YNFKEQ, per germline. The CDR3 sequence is CASSQDTGGSNYGYTF. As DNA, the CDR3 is TGTGCCAGCAGCCAAGATACAGGGGGGTCTAACTATGGCTACACCTTC.

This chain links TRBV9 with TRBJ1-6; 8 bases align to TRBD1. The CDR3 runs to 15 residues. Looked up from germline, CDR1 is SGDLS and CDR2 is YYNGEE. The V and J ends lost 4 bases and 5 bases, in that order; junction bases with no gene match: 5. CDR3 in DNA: TGTGCCAGCAGCTCCGGACAGGGCAATAATTCACCCCTCCACTTT. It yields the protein CASSSGQGNNSPLHF. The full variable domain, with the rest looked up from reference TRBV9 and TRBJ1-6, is DSGVTQTPKHLITATGQRVTLRCSPRSGDLSVYWYQQSLDQGLQFLIQYYNGEERAKGNILERFSAQQFPDLHSELNLSSLELGDSALYFCASSSGQGNNSPLHFGNGTRLTVT.

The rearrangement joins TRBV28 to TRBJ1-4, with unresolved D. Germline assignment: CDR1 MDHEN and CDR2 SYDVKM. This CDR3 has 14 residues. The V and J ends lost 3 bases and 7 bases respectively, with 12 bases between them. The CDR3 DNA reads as TGTGCCAGCAGTTTGCCCCCCGGTAGTGAAAAACTGTTTTTT. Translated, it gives CASSLPPGSEKLFF.

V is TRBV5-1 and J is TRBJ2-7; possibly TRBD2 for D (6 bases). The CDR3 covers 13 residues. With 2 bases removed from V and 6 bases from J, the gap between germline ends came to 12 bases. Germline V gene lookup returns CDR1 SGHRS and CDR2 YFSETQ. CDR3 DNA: TGCGCCAGCAGCTTTGAACTAGCCTCCGAGCAGTACTTC. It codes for CASSFELASEQYF.

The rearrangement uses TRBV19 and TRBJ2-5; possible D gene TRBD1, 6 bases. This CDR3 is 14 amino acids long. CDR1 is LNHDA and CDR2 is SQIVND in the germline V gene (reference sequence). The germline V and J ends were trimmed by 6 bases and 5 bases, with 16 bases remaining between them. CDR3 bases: TGTGCCAGTAGCTTTGGGATACAGGGTGAGACCCAGTACTTC. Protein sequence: CASSFGIQGETQYF.

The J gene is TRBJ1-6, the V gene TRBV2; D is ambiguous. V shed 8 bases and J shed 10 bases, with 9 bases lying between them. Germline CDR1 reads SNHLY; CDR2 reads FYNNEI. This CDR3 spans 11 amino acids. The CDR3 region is CASRQESPLHF. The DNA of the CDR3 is TGTGCCAGCCGCCAAGAGTCACCCCTCCACTTT.

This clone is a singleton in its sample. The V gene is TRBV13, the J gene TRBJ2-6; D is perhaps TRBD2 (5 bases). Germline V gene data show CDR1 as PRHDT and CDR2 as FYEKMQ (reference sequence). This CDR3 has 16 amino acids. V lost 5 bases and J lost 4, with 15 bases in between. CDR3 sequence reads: CASSRLLGTGANVLTF. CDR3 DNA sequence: TGTGCCAGCAGCCGGCTACTAGGAACCGGGGCCAACGTCCTGACTTTC.

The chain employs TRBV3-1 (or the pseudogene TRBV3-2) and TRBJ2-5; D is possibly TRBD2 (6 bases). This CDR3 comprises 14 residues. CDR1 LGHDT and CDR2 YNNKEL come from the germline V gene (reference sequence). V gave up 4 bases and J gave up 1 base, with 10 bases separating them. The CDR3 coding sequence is TGTGCCAGCAGCCCCCGACTAGTCCAAGAGACCCAGTACTTC. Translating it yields CASSPRLVQETQYF.

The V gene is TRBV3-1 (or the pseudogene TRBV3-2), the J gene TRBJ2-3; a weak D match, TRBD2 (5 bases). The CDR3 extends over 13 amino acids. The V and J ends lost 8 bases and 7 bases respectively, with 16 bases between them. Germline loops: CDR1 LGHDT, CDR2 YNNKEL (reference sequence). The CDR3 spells CASRSGFTYTQYF. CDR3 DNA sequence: TGTGCCAGCCGTTCGGGGTTCACCTATACGCAGTATTTT.

The CDR3 DNA reads as TGCGCCAGCAGTGAGTTACTAGCGGGGGGCCAAGAGACCCAGTACTTC. Protein: CASSELLAGGQETQYF. The V and J genes are TRBV10-2 and TRBJ2-5, with 12 nucleotides matching TRBD2. Germline assignment: CDR1 WSHSY and CDR2 SAAADI. This CDR3 is built from 16 residues. Trimming at V came to 1 base and at J to 1 base, leaving 1 base not matched to a gene.

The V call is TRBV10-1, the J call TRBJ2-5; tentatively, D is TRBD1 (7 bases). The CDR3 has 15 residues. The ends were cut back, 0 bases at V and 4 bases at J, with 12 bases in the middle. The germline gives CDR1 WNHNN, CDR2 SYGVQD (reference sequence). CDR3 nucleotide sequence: TGCGCCAGCAGTGAGTCGTTGCAGGGGGGAGAGACCCAGTACTTC. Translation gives CASSESLQGGETQYF.

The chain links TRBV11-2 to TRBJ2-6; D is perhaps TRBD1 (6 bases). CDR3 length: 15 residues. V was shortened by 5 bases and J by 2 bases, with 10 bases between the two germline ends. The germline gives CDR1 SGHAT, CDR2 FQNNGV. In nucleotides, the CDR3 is TGTGCCAGCAGCCCCCAGGGGACTGGGGCCAACGTCCTGACTTTC. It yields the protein CASSPQGTGANVLTF. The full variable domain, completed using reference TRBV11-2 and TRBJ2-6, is EAGVAQSPRYKIIEKRQSVAFWCNPISGHATLYWYQQILGQGPKLLIQFQNNGVVDDSQLPKDRFSAERLKGVDSTLKIQPAKLEDSAVYLCASSPQGTGANVLTFGAGSRLTVL.

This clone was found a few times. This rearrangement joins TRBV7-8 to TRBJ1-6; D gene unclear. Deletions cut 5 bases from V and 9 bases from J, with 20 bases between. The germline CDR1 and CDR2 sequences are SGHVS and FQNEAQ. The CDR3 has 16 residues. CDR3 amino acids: CASSPGGHYQSSPLHF. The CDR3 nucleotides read TGTGCCAGCAGCCCTGGAGGTCATTACCAGTCTTCACCCCTCCACTTT. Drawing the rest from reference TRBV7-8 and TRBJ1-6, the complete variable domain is GAGVSQSPRYKVAKRGQDVALRCDPISGHVSLFWYQQALGQGPEFLTYFQNEAQLDKSGLPSDRFFAERPEGSVSTLKIQRTQQEDSAVYLCASSPGGHYQSSPLHFGNGTRLTVT.

CDR3 sequence reads: CASRPKRGQTEETQYF. CDR3 sequence (DNA): TGTGCCAGCAGACCGAAGAGGGGGCAAACGGAGGAGACCCAGTACTTC. The chain joins TRBV7-8 to TRBJ2-5; 7 positions agree with TRBD1. Germline assignment: CDR1 SGHVS and CDR2 FQNEAQ. V was pared by 6 bases and J by 5 bases, with 15 bases of the junction left unmatched. CDR3 length: 16 amino acids.

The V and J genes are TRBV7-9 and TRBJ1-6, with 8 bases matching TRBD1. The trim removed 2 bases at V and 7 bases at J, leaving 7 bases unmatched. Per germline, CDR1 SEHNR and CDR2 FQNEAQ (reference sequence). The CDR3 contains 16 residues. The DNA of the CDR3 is TGTGCCAGCAGCTTATCAGGGGGCGGACGGAATTCACCCCTCCACTTT. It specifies CASSLSGGGRNSPLHF.

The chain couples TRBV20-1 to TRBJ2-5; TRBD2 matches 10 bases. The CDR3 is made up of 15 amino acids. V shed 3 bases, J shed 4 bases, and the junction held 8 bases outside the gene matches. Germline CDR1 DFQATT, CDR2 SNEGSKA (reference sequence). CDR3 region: CSASPSGGGRETQYF. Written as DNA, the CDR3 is TGCAGTGCTAGTCCGAGCGGGGGGGGACGAGAGACCCAGTACTTC.

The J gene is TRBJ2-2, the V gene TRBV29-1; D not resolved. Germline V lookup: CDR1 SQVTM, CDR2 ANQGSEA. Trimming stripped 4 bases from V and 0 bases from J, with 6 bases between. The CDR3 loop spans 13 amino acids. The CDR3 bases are TGCAGCGTTGTCCCGGCGAACACCGGGGAGCTGTTTTTT. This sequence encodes CSVVPANTGELFF.

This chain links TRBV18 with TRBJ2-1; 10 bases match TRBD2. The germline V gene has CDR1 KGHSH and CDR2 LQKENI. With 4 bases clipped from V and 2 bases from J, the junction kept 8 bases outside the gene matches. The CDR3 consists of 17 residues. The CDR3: CASSHSPLAGAYNEQFF. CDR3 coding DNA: TGTGCCAGCTCACACTCCCCGCTAGCGGGGGCCTACAATGAGCAGTTCTTC.

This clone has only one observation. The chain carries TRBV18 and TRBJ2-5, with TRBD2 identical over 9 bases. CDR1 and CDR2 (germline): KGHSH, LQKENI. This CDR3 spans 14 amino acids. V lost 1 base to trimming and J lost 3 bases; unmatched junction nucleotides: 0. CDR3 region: CASSPLAGEETQYF. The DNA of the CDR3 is TGTGCCAGCTCACCACTAGCGGGAGAAGAGACCCAGTACTTC.

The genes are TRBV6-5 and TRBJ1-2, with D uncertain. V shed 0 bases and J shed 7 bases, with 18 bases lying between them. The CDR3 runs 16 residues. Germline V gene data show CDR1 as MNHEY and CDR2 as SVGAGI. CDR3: CASSYSKARAAGGYTF. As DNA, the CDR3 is TGTGCCAGCAGTTACTCGAAAGCGAGGGCAGCTGGTGGCTACACCTTC.

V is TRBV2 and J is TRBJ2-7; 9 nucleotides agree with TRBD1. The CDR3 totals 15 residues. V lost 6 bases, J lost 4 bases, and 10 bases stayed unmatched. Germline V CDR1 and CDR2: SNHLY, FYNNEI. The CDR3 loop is CASSQPDRGSYEQYF. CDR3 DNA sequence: TGTGCCAGCAGCCAACCAGACAGGGGGTCATACGAGCAGTACTTC.

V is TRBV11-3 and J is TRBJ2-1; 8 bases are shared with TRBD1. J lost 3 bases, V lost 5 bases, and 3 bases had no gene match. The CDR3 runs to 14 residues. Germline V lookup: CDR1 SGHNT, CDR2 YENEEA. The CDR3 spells CASSPGQGYNEQFF. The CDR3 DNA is TGTGCCAGCAGCCCCGGACAGGGCTACAATGAGCAGTTCTTC.